This T cell receptor beta chain originates from a study of spatial heterogeneity in lung cancer. This clonotype was recorded at least ten times. The antigen is undetermined. Each CDR3 protein gets one entry after TCRdb re-called the 5' RACE reads with MiXCR. Among about 92,000 distinct CDR3 sequences, roughly 12% were seen once, and the ten largest hold about two fifths. Time point of the sample: sample taken at primary tumor resection. Tumor, nontumor lung or frozen PBMC supplied whole RNA, sequenced without sorting. General study results and limits: Resection saw ubiquitous expanded tumor TCRs appear in blood more than follow-up did.

Germline V gene lookup returns CDR1 GTSNPN and CDR2 SVGIG (reference sequence). CDR3 length: 14 residues. V shed 1 base and J shed 1 base, with 10 bases lying between them. The receptor was derived from a male donor with early-stage non-small cell lung cancer. The sample in question was PBMCs, obtained at surgery. V gene TRBV30 combines with J gene TRBJ1-1; D unclear. CDR3 residues: CAWSERPTNTEAFF. The CDR3, as DNA: TGTGCCTGGAGTGAGAGACCGACGAACACTGAAGCTTTCTTT.